This T cell receptor beta chain was observed in a study of T cells in Graves' hyperthyroidism and ophthalmopathy. There were TCR beta CDR3 regions amplified from RNA transcripts. HTBI primers drove first-round RT-PCR of the TCR CDR3. TCRdb itself ran the multiplex PCR reads through MiXCR, one entry per CDR3 protein. Of under 350,000 distinct CDR3 sequences in the sample, roughly 20% were seen once. This CDR3 region has 16 residues. Trimming took 7 bases from V and 0 from J, leaving 17 bases between them. Germline CDR1 and CDR2: SGHAT and FQNNGV. The V and J genes are TRBV11-2 and TRBJ2-3; the D is unclear. The receptor was isolated from a woman aged 45-65 years with Graves' hyperthyroidism. The sample was blood. In nucleotides, the CDR3 is TGTGCCAGCACATACGTAGACTTTACTAGCACAGATACGCAGTATTTT. Translation: CASTYVDFTSTDTQYF. Looking up the rest from reference TRBV11-2 and TRBJ2-3 gives the full variable domain: EAGVAQSPRYKIIEKRQSVAFWCNPISGHATLYWYQQILGQGPKLLIQFQNNGVVDDSQLPKDRFSAERLKGVDSTLKIQPAKLEDSAVYLCASTYVDFTSTDTQYFGPGTRLTVL.